The present entry profiles one T cell receptor beta chain with its context. The antigen is unknown. The record originates from a study of beta chain features in type 1 diabetes. Broader study findings: VDJ junctions from patients with type 1 diabetes contained fewer insertions and more deletions. Significant though moderate, a shortening of TCRB CDR3s appeared in all four CD4+ subsets of Type 1 diabetes patients. The question of HLA type influencing TCRB rearrangement was one that remained unresolved here.

As every portion of the isolated RNA was reverse transcribed, the sequencing read expressed TCRB transcripts. Using immunoSEQ multiplex PCR, the repertoire was profiled, and TCRdb retains in-frame clones only, with some absent. The table shows fewer than 350,000 clones, with around 16% occurring only once. This CDR3 has 15 residues. Looked up from germline, CDR1 is SGHRS and CDR2 is YFSETQ. The ends were cut back, 1 base at V and 1 base at J, with 6 bases in the middle. The chain carries TRBV5-1 and TRBJ2-6, with D unclear. The sequence came from a man aged 18 to 29 with type 1 diabetes. Sequenced input: naive CD4+ T cells from blood. DNA of the CDR3: TGCGCCAGCAGCTTGTTTCCTTCTGGGGCCAACGTCCTGACTTTC. It is translated as CASSLFPSGANVLTF.